The clone carrying this T cell receptor beta chain was recorded a few times. Its antigen is unidentified. The data belong to a study of cytomegalovirus exposure and HLA in healthy donors. About the research overall: A later analysis reported the same platform for the roughly 110 validation repertoires and the roughly 700 first-cohort repertoires.

General study results and limits: In vitro confirmation showed three CMV-associated chains to be CMV antigen specific.

Looked up from germline, CDR1 is MNHNS and CDR2 is SASEGT. The CDR3 has 13 residues. The germline V and J ends were trimmed by 1 base and 5 bases, with 6 bases remaining between them. Measured with immunoSEQ multiplex PCR; TCRdb has only the in-frame clones, and not every one. Here the sample spans approximately 160,000 clones, around nine tenths being singletons. The sample comprised PBMCs. The chain joins TRBV6-1 to TRBJ1-5; no reliable D call. This clonotype was sampled from a man aged 18 to 29 in good health and CMV-seropositive. Here the CDR3 DNA reads TGTGCCAGCAGTGAAGTGGGAGATCAGCCCCAGCATTTT. Its protein product is CASSEVGDQPQHF.